Described below is a single T cell receptor beta chain sequence and its context. Its antigen remains unidentified. These data belong to a study of shared clonotypes between healthy human individuals. Study outcomes and limitations: Across subsets, estimated richness was generally greater for naive than for memory populations.

Here immunoSEQ multiplex PCR was the method, and the copy in TCRdb shows in-frame clones only, minus some. The top ten hold 0.3% to 0.45% of the sample, which has under 2.5 million clones, roughly 90% seen once. The TCR was taken from a man between 18 and 29 years old in good health. Some clones in this sample may be carry-over from other donors' samples. Sequencing was performed on naive CD4+ T cells from PBMCs. Indicated subset: CD45RA+ positively selected.

The CDR3: CASSGSAQGYTF. Written as DNA, the CDR3 is TGTGCCAGCTCTGGATCGGCCCAGGGGTACACCTTC. The rearrangement uses TRBV6-5 and TRBJ1-2, with D possibly TRBD1 on 6 matching bases. Deletions cut 8 bases from V and 11 bases from J, with 18 bases between. This CDR3 is 12 amino acids long. Germline CDR1 is MNHEY and CDR2 is SVGAGI.